This TCR beta chain was obtained from a study of cytomegalovirus exposure and HLA in healthy donors. Broader study findings: A missense DCLRE1C variant was associated with V- and J-gene trimming of TCR beta chains in a later analysis, and an independent cohort replicated the association. TCR association rates varied by HLA locus in a later analysis, with DRB1 highest and HLA-C lowest.

Germline lookup yields CDR1 LGHNA and CDR2 YNFKEQ. Trimming took 5 bases from V and 1 from J, leaving 11 bases between them. The CDR3 sequence is 14 residues long. As regards this clone: As yet, its antigen is unknown.

A multiplex PCR was run with 60 Vbeta primers and 13 Jbeta primers. Original analysis: It was a later analysis that counted tens of millions of unique TCR beta chains, of which around 11 million were shared. Clones were read by immunoSEQ multiplex PCR, and TCRdb kept only the in-frame ones, dropping some. V, J and clone size are those of that table, while D and trimming were read from the DNA. Here the sample spans 140,000 to 150,000 clones, roughly 70% being singletons. The sequence was collected from a young man in good health and CMV-seronegative. Source material: PBMCs. The V gene is TRBV4-2, the J gene TRBJ1-1; the D gene is possibly TRBD1 (5 bases). The DNA of the CDR3 is TGTGCCAGCAGCTACGACAGCCAGAACACTGAAGCTTTCTTT. This translates into CASSYDSQNTEAFF.